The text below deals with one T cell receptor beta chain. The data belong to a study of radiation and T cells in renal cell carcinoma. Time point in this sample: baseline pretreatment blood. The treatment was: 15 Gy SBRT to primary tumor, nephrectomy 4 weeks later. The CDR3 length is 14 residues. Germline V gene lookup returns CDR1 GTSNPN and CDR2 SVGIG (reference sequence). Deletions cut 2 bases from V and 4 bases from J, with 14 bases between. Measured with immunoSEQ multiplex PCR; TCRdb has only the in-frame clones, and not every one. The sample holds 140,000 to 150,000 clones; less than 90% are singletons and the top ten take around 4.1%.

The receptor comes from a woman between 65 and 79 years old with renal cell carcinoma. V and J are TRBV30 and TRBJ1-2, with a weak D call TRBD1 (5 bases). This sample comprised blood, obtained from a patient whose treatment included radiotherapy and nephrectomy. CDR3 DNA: TGTGCCTGGAGTCATACCACAGGTTCCTATGGCTACACCTTC. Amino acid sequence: CAWSHTTGSYGYTF. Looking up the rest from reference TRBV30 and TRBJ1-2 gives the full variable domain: SQTIHQWPATLVQPVGSPLSLECTVEGTSNPNLYWYRQAAGRGLQLLFYSVGIGQISSEVPQNLSASRPQDRQFILSSKKLLLSDSGFYLCAWSHTTGSYGYTFGSGTRLTVV.